The TCR beta chain under discussion was sequenced for a study of blood T cells in healthy people across ages. Russia was home to the donors, healthy Caucasian individuals aged about 6 to 90. A sample-barcoded 5' primer and a J-beta primer mix were used in a second PCR of roughly 6 to 11 cycles. Each CDR3 protein gets one entry after TCRdb re-called the 5' RACE reads with MiXCR. The sample contains fewer than 2,000,000 distinct CDR3 sequences, 30% to 35% of which appear only once. CDR1 is MRHNA and CDR2 is SNTAGT in the germline V gene. V lost 1 base and J lost 4; bases outside the gene matches: 9. The CDR3 loop spans 16 amino acids. This clonotype was seen only a few times.

The TCR originated in a woman aged 25-40 years in good health. The chain links TRBV6-4 to TRBJ1-2, with 7 bases lining up with TRBD1. Material: blood. The CDR3 loop is CASSDWPGGTLYGYTF. The CDR3 DNA is TGTGCCAGCAGTGACTGGCCAGGGGGGACCCTCTATGGCTACACCTTC.